The entry below gives a single T cell receptor beta chain sequence along with its context. Clones were sequenced by immunoSEQ multiplex PCR, and TCRdb holds only the in-frame ones, with some missing. The sample includes more than 110,000 clones, about 75% seen only once; the top ten take around 4.9%. This record belongs to a study of cytotoxic CD8 clonotypes in ibrutinib-treated CLL. J lost 9 bases, V lost 3 bases, and 9 bases had no gene match. The CDR3 totals 15 residues. Germline V gene lookup returns CDR1 SGHTA and CDR2 FQGNSA. Libraries of TCR beta were made from 2 to 2.5 micrograms of genomic DNA that came from cryopreserved PBMCs.

The TCR originated in a human donor with chronic lymphocytic leukemia. V gene TRBV7-2 combines with J gene TRBJ2-1, with 9 bases that match TRBD2. Here the sequenced sample was PBMCs, taken after 24 months of ibrutinib treatment. CDR3 sequence reads: CASSFWGGTSREQFF. In DNA form, the CDR3 reads TGTGCCAGCAGCTTCTGGGGGGGGACTAGCCGTGAGCAGTTCTTC.